This T cell receptor (beta chain) stems from a study of siplizumab effects on memory and regulatory T cells. The CDR3 has 17 amino acids. Germline CDR1 is KGHSY and CDR2 is FQNENV. With 0 bases clipped from V and 6 bases from J, the junction kept 7 bases outside the gene matches. TCRdb keeps only in-frame clones here, not all; method: immunoSEQ multiplex PCR. In the table there are more than 85,000 clones, approximately 91% of which are singletons. The V call is TRBV16, the J call TRBJ2-1, with TRBD2 matching 11 bases. The sequenced sample was CD4+ T cells sorted from blood. The TCR was taken from a human donor in good health. Some clones in this sample may be carry-over from other donors' samples. The CDR3 protein is CASSQSDRLAGRNEQFF. Here the CDR3 DNA reads TGTGCCAGCAGCCAATCCGACCGACTAGCGGGGCGCAATGAGCAGTTCTTC. The full variable domain, completed using reference TRBV16 and TRBJ2-1, is GEEVAQTPKHLVRGEGQKAKLYCAPIKGHSYVFWYQQVLKNEFKFLISFQNENVFDETGMPKERFSAKCLPNSPCSLEIQATKLEDSAVYFCASSQSDRLAGRNEQFFGPGTRLTVL.